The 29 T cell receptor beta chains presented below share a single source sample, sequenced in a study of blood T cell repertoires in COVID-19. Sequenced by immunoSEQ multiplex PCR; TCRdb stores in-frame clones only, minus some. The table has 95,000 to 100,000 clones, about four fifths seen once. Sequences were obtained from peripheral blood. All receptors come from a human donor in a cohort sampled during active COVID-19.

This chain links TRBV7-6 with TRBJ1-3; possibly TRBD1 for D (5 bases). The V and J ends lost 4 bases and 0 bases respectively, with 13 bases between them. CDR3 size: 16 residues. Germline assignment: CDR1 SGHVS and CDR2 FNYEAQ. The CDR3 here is CASSSRGGDSGNTIYF. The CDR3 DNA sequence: TGTGCCAGCAGCTCCCGCGGGGGAGACTCTGGAAACACCATATATTTT.

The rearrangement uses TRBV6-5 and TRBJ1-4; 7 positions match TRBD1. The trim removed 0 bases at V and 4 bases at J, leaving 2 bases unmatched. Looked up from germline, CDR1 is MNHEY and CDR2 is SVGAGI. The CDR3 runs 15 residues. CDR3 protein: CASSYSSGGNEKLFF. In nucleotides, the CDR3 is TGTGCCAGCAGTTACTCGTCAGGGGGTAATGAAAAACTGTTTTTT.

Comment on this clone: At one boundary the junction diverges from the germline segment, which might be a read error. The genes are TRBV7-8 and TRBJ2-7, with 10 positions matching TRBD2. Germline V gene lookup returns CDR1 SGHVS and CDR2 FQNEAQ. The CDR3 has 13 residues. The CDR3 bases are TGTGCCAGCAGCTCGGGACTAGCGAGGTGGGTGGACTTC. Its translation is CASSSGLARWVDF.

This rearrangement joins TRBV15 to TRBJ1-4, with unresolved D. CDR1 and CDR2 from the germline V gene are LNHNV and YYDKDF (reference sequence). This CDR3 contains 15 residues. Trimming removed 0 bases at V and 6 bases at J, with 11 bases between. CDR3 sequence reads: CATSRERAGDEKLFF. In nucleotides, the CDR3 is TGTGCCACCAGCAGAGAAAGAGCGGGTGATGAAAAACTGTTTTTT.

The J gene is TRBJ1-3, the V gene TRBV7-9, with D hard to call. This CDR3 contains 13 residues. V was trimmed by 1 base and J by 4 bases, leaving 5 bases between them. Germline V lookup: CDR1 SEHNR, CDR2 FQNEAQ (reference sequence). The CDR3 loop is CASSLGQGNTIYF. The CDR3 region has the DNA TGTGCCAGCAGCTTAGGTCAGGGAAACACCATATATTTT.

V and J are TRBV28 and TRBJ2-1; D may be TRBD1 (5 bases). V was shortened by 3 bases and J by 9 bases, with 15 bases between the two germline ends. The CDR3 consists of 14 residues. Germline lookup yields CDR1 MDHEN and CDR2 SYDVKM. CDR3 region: CASSFQGAIAEQFF. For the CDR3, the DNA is TGTGCCAGCAGTTTCCAGGGCGCGATAGCTGAGCAGTTCTTC.

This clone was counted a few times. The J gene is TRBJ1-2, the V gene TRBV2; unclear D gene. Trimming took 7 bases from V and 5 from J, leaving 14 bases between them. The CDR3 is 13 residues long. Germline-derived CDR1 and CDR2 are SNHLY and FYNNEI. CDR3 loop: CASTSEGPYGYTF. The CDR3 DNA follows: TGTGCCAGCACTAGCGAAGGGCCATATGGCTACACCTTC. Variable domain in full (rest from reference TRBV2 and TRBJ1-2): EPEVTQTPSHQVTQMGQEVILRCVPISNHLYFYWYRQILGQKVEFLVSFYNNEISEKSEIFDDQFSVERPDGSNFTLKIRSTKLEDSAMYFCASTSEGPYGYTFGSGTRLTVV.

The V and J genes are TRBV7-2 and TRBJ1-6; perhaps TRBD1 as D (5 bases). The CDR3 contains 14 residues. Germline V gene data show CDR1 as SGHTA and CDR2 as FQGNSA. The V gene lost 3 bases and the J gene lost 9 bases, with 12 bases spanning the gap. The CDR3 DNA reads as TGTGCCAGCAGCTTGCAAGGGGCGAGTTCACCCCTCCACTTT. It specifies CASSLQGASSPLHF.

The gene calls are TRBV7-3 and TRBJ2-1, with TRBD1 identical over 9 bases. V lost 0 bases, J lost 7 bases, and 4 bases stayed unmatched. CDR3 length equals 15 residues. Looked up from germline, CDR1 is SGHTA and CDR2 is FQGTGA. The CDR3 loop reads CASSLTRGTGNEQFF. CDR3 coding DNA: TGTGCCAGCAGCTTAACCCGCGGGACAGGGAATGAGCAGTTCTTC.

The DNA of the CDR3 is TGTGCCAGCAGCGAGCGGAGAGCAGATACGCAGTATTTT. Translation: CASSERRADTQYF. The V and J genes are TRBV7-8 and TRBJ2-3; D perhaps matches TRBD2 (5 bases). V was pared by 5 bases and J by 4 bases, with 10 bases between. Germline-derived CDR1 and CDR2 are SGHVS and FQNEAQ. This CDR3 spans 13 amino acids.

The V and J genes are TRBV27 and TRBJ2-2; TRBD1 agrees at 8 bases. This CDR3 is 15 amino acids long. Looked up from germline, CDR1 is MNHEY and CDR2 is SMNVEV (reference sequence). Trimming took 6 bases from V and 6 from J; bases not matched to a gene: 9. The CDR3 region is CASSAPGQVPGELFF. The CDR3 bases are TGTGCCAGCAGCGCTCCGGGACAGGTTCCCGGGGAGCTGTTTTTT.

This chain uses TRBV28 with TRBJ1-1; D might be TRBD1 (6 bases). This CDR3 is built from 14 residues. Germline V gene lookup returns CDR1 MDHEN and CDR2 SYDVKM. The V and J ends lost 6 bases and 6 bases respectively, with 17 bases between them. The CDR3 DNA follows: TGTGCCAGCAGCTCCTTTCAGGGGATCGCTGAAGCTTTCTTT. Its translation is CASSSFQGIAEAFF.

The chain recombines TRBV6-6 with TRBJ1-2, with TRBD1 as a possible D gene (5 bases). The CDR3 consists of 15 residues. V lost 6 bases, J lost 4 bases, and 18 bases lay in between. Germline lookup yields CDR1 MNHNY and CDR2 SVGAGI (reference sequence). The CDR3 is CASSPSSGGTYGYTF. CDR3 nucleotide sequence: TGTGCCAGCAGCCCCTCCTCTGGGGGGACCTATGGCTACACCTTC.

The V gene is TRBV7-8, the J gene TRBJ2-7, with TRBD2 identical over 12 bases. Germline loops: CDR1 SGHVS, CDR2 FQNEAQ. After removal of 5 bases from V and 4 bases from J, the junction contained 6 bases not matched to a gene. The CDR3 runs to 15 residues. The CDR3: CASSQRTSGMYEQYF. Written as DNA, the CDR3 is TGTGCCAGCAGCCAAAGGACTAGCGGGATGTACGAGCAGTACTTC.

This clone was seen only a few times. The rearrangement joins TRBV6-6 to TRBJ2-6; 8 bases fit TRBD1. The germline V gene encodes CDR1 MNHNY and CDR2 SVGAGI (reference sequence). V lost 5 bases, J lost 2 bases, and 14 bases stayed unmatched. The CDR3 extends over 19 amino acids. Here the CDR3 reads CASSQNLGQGKTGANVLTF. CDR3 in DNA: TGTGCCAGCAGTCAGAATCTAGGACAGGGAAAGACTGGGGCCAACGTCCTGACTTTC.

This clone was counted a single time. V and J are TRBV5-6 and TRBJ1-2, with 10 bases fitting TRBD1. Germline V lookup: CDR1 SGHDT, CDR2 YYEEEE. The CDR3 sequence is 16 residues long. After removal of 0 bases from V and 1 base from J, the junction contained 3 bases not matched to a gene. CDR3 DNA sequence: TGTGCCAGCAGCTTGGGGACAGGGGGTTATAACTATGGCTACACCTTC. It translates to CASSLGTGGYNYGYTF.

As DNA, the CDR3 is TGTGCCAGCAGCCCCTCGGGGGGTTTTGGCTACACCTTC. Protein: CASSPSGGFGYTF. V gene TRBV7-9 combines with J gene TRBJ1-2; maybe TRBD1 (5 bases). The germline CDR1 and CDR2 sequences are SEHNR and FQNEAQ (reference sequence). The CDR3 consists of 13 residues. V was shortened by 5 bases and J by 7 bases, with 14 bases between the two germline ends.

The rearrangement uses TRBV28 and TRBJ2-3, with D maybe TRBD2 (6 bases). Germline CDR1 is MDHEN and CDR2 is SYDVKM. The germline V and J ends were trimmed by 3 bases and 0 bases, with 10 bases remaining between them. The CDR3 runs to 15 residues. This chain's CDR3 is CASSLGGTSTDTQYF. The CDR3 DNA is TGTGCCAGCAGTTTGGGCGGGACTAGCACAGATACGCAGTATTTT.

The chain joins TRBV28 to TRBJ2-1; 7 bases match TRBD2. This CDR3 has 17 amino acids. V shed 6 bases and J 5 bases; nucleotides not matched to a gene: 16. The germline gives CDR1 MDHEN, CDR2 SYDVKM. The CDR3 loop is CASSPIPGLGPNNEQFF. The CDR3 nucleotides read TGTGCCAGCAGCCCGATTCCCGGACTAGGCCCTAACAATGAGCAGTTCTTC.

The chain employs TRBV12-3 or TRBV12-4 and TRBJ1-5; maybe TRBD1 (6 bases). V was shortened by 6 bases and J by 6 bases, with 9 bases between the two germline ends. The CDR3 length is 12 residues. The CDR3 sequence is CASSKGGQPQHF. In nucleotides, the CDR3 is TGTGCCAGCAGCAAAGGGGGTCAGCCCCAGCATTTT.

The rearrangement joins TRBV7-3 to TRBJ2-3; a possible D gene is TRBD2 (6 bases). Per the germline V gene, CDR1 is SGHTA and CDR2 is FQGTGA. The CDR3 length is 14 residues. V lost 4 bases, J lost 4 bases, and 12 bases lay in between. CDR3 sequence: CASSSAGRADTQYF. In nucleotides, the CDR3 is TGTGCCAGCAGCTCCGCGGGAAGGGCAGATACGCAGTATTTT.

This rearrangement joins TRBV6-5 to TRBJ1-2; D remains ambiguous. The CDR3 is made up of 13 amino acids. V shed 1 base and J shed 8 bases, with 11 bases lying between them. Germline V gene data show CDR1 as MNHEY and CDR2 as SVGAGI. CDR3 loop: CASSYFLDGGYTF. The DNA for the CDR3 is TGTGCCAGCAGTTACTTTCTAGATGGCGGCTACACCTTC.

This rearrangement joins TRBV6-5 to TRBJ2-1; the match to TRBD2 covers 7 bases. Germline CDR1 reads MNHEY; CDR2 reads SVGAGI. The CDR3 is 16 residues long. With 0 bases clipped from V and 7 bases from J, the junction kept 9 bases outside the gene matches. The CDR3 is CASSYSIAGGANEQFF. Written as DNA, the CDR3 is TGTGCCAGCAGTTACTCGATAGCGGGTGGGGCGAATGAGCAGTTCTTC.

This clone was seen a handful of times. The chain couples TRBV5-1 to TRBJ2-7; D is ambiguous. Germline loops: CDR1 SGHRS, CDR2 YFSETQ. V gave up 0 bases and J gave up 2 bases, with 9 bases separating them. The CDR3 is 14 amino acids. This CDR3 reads CASSLVVAPYEQYF. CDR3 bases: TGCGCCAGCAGCTTGGTTGTAGCCCCCTACGAGCAGTACTTC.

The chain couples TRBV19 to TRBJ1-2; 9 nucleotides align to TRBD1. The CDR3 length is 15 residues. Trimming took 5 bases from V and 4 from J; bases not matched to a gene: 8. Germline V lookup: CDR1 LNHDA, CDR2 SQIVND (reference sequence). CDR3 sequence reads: CASSDRTGAAYGYTF. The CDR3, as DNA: TGTGCCAGTAGTGATCGGACAGGGGCGGCCTATGGCTACACCTTC. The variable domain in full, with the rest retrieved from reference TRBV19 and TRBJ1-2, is DGGITQSPKYLFRKEGQNVTLSCEQNLNHDAMYWYRQDPGQGLRLIYYSQIVNDFQKGDIAEGYSVSREKKESFPLTVTSAQKNPTAFYLCASSDRTGAAYGYTFGSGTRLTVV.

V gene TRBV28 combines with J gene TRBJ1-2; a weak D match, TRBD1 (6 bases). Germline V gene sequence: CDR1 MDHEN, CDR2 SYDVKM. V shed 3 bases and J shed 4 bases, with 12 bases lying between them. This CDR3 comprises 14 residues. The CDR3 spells CASSFQGLTYGYTF. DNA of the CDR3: TGTGCCAGCAGTTTCCAGGGGCTAACCTATGGCTACACCTTC.

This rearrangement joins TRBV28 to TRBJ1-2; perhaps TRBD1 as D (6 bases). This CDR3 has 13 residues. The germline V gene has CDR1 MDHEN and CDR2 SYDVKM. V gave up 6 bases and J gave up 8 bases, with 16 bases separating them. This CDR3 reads CASRLDRVLGYTF. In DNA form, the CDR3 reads TGTGCCAGCAGGCTGGACAGAGTGCTCGGCTACACCTTC.

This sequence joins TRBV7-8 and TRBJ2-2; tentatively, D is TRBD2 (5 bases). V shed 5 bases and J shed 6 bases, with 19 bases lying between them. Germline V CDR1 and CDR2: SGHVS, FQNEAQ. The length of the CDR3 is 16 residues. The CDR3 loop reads CASSPQPGLGSGELFF. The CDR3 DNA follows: TGTGCCAGCAGCCCTCAACCGGGGTTAGGATCCGGGGAGCTGTTTTTT.

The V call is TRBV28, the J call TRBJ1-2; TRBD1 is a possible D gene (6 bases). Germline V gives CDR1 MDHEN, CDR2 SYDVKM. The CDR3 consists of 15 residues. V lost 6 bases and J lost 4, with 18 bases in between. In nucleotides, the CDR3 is TGTGCCAGCAGCCCGGGGCACACAGGGATCTATGGCTACACCTTC. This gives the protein CASSPGHTGIYGYTF.